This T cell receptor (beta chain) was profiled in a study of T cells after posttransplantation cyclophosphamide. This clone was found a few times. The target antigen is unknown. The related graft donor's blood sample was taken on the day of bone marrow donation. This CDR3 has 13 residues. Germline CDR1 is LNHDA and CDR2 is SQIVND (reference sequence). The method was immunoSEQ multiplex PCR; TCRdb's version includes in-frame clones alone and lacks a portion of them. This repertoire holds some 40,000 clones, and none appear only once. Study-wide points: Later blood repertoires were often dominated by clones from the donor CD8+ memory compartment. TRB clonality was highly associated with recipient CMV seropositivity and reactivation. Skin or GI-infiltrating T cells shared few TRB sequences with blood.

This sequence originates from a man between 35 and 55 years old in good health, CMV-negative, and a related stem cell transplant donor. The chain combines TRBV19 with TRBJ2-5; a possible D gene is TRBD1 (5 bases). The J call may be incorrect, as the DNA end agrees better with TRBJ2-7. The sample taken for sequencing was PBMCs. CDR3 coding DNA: TGTGCCAGTAGTATTGACAGTTCTTACGAGCAGTACTTC. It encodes CASSIDSSYEQYF.